The clone carrying this TCR beta chain was seen a few times. The entry originates in a study of shared clonotypes between healthy human individuals. Repertoires were generated with immunoSEQ multiplex PCR, while TCRdb's copy carries only in-frame clones and drops some. The repertoire holds about 730,000 clones, just under 75% seen once, with around 1.7% in the top ten. Sequencing was performed on memory CD4+ T cells sorted from blood. The sample's subset: CD45RA-negative fraction. This TCR was recovered from a woman in her 30s in good health.

The CDR3 region has the DNA TGTGCCAGCAGCCAAGATCCCGAGGCAGCACGACGCTACACCTTC. Translated, it gives CASSQDPEAARRYTF. This chain joins TRBV4-2 and TRBJ1-2; D is ambiguous. This CDR3 has 15 residues. Germline CDR1 is LGHNA and CDR2 is YNFKEQ. Deletions cut 0 bases from V and 9 bases from J, with 17 bases between.